Sequencing of this T cell receptor (beta chain) was carried out in a study of circulating and synovial CD4+ cells in juvenile arthritis. Sequencing was performed with immunoSEQ multiplex PCR; in TCRdb, only in-frame clones are kept and a portion is missing. This sample carries 30,000 to 40,000 clones, around 95% of them seen once, and the ten largest clones take approximately 0.17%. This clone came up a few times. Material: CD4+ T cells from blood. The source of this sequence is a human donor with juvenile idiopathic arthritis.

The CDR3: CASSQTIALNEKLFF. In DNA, the CDR3 is TGCGCCAGCAGCCAAACTATTGCCCTTAATGAAAAACTGTTTTTT. The V and J genes are TRBV4-1 and TRBJ1-4; D uncertain. Germline V CDR1 and CDR2: MGHRA, YSYEKL. The CDR3 totals 15 residues. V lost 2 bases and J 4 bases, leaving 11 bases between the germline ends.